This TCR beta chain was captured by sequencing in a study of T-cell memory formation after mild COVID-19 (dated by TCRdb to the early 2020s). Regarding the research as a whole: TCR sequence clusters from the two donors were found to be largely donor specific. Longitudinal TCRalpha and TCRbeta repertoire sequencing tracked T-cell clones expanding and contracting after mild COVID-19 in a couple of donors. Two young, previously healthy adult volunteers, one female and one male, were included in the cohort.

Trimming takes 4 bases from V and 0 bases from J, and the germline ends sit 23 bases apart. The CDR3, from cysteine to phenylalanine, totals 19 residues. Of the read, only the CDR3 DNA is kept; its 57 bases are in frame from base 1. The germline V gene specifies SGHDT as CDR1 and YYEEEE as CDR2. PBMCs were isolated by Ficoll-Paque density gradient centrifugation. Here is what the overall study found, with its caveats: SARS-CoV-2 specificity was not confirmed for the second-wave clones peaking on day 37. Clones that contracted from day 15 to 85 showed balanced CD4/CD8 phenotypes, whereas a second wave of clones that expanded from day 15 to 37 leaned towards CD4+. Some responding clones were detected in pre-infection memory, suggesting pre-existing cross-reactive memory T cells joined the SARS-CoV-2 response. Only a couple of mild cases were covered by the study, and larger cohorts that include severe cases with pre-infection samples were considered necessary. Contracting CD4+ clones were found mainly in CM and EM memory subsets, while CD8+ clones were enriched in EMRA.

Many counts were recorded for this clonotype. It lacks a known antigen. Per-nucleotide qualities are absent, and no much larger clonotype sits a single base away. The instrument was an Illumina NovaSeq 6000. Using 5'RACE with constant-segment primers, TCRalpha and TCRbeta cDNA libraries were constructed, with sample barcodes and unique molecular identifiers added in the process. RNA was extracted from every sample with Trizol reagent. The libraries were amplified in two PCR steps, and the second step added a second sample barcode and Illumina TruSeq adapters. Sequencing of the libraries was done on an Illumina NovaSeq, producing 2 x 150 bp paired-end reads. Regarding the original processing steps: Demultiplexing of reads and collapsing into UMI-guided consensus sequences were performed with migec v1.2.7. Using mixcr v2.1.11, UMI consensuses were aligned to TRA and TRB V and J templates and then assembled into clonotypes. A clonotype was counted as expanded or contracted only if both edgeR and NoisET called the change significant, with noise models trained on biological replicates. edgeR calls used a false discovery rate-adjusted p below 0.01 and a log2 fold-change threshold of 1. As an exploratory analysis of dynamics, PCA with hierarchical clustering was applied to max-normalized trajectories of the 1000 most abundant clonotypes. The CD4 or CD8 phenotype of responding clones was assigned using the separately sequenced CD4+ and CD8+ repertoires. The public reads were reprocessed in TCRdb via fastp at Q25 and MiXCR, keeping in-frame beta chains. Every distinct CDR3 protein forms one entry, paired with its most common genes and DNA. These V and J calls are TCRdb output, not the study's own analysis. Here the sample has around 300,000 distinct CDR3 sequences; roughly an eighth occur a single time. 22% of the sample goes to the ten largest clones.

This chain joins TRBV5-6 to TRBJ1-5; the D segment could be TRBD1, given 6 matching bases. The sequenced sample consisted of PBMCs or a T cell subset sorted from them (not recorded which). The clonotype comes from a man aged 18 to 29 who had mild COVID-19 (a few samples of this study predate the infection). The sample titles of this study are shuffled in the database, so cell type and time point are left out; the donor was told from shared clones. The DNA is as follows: TGTGCCAGCAGCATTAGACAGGCCGATGTCTGGTATAGCAATCAGCCCCAGCATTTT. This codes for CASSIRQADVWYSNQPQHF.